Listed below are T cell receptor beta chains from one sample, sequenced in a study of naive and memory T cell subsets. In TCRdb, the UMI-ligation and nested PCR reads were re-called with MiXCR into one record per CDR3 protein. Of some 85,000 distinct CDR3 sequences listed, around 12% are singletons. Material: central memory CD4+ T cells from blood. The receptors here all came from a human donor in good health. Each CDR3 is given with its conserved first and last residue. The D gene is left open where the match is weak. Clone size, where shown, is once, few, many, or a class for clones that have expanded.

TRBD2	TRBV6-2/TRBV6-3	many	15	TRBJ2-1	TGTGCCAGCAGTTATGAGGGACTAGCGGGAGGGAAGCAGTTCTTC	CASSYEGLAGGKQFF
.	TRBV4-1	few	18	TRBJ2-6	TGCGCCAGCAGTCCCGGAGGCAACAGAGGCTCTGGGGCCAACGTCCTGACTTTC	CASSPGGNRGSGANVLTF
.	TRBV20-1	.	13	TRBJ1-6	TGCAGTGCTGCGAGAGATCCTAATTCACCCCTCCACTTT	CSAARDPNSPLHF
.	TRBV28	.	15	TRBJ2-6	TGTGCCAGCAGTTTACCCCCAACTGGGGCCAACGTCCTGACTTTC	CASSLPPTGANVLTF
TRBD2	TRBV6-2/TRBV6-3	.	17	TRBJ2-7	TGTGCCAGCAGTCCGGGACTAGCGGGACATTCGACCTACGAGCAGTACTTC	CASSPGLAGHSTYEQYF
TRBD2	TRBV5-4	few	15	TRBJ2-7	TGTGCCAGCAGCTTGGAAGCAGCGGGAGGGCTCGAGCAGTACTTC	CASSLEAAGGLEQYF
TRBD1	TRBV5-4	.	16	TRBJ1-3	TGTGCCAGCAGCACGACAGGGGGATACTCTGGAAACACCATATATTTT	CASSTTGGYSGNTIYF
.	TRBV5-1	.	17	TRBJ2-2	TGCGCCAGCAGCTTGGTGTCTCGGGGACTGAACACCGGGGAGCTGTTTTTT	CASSLVSRGLNTGELFF
.	TRBV20-1	many	16	TRBJ2-1	TGCAGTGCTAGAGAGAGAGGGGGACTGGGGGTCAATGAGCAGTTCTTC	CSARERGGLGVNEQFF
.	TRBV7-2	many	16	TRBJ2-3	TGTGCCAGCAGCCCCGGACGGGTTGGGTTCGCAGATACGCAGTATTTT	CASSPGRVGFADTQYF